These 17 T cell receptor beta chains share one sample of origin, sequenced in a study of blood T cell repertoires in COVID-19. Generated by immunoSEQ multiplex PCR, the TCRdb table keeps only in-frame clones and is missing some. The sample has 85,000 to 120,000 clones, about 79% seen once; the top ten hold 6.2%. The sequenced sample was peripheral blood. The source of these receptors is a man aged 80 or over with COVID-19, enrolled during active disease.

The J gene is TRBJ1-2, the V gene TRBV20-1; D remains unclear. Germline CDR1 reads DFQATT; CDR2 reads SNEGSKA (reference sequence). CDR3 length: 11 residues. CDR3 region: CSETLNYGYTF. The CDR3 DNA reads TGCAGCGAGACACTGAACTATGGCTACACCTTC.

In DNA form, the CDR3 reads TGTGCCAGCAGCTTATGGCTAGCGGGGTACAATGAGCAGTTCTTC. This encodes CASSLWLAGYNEQFF. The V call is TRBV7-2, the J call TRBJ2-1; TRBD2 matches 9 bases. Germline CDR1 and CDR2: SGHTA and FQGNSA. The CDR3 runs to 15 residues. The V segment lost 2 bases and the J segment 4 bases; nucleotides outside the gene matches: 3.

This clone was detected a few times. V and J are TRBV10-1 and TRBJ2-7; 13 nucleotides match TRBD2. V lost 2 bases, J lost 8 bases, and 9 bases stayed unmatched. Germline V lookup: CDR1 WNHNN, CDR2 SYGVQD (reference sequence). CDR3 length: 16 residues. The CDR3 DNA follows: TGCGCCAGCAGTGAGCGAAGGACTAGCGGGAGCCTGAAGCAGTACTTC. Translating it yields CASSERRTSGSLKQYF.

The chain carries TRBV28 and TRBJ2-3; a possible D gene is TRBD1 (6 bases). Germline assignment: CDR1 MDHEN and CDR2 SYDVKM. This CDR3 has 16 amino acids. The V and J ends lost 5 bases and 1 base respectively, with 16 bases between them. DNA for the CDR3: TGTGCCAGCAGTCTACAGGGCTATGTGGGCACAGATACGCAGTATTTT. It is translated as CASSLQGYVGTDTQYF.

This clone is medium-sized. The CDR3 DNA reads TGCGCCAGCAGCCCAGAAGGGGGCAGTGCCTATGGCTACACCTTC. Translating gives CASSPEGGSAYGYTF. The chain recombines TRBV4-3 with TRBJ1-2; 7 bases agree with TRBD1. The CDR3 is 15 amino acids. Per the germline V gene, CDR1 is LGHNA and CDR2 is YSLEER. The V segment lost 4 bases and the J segment 4 bases; nucleotides outside the gene matches: 9.

The chain combines TRBV9 with TRBJ2-7, with TRBD2 identical over 9 bases. The germline CDR1 and CDR2 sequences are SGDLS and YYNGEE. The CDR3 contains 17 residues. J was trimmed by 5 bases and V by 2 bases; bases with no gene match: 14. The CDR3 reads CASSVSGSGALGHEQYF. DNA for the CDR3: TGTGCCAGCAGCGTTAGCGGGAGTGGGGCTCTTGGCCACGAGCAGTACTTC.

Ten or more counts support this clone. The J gene is TRBJ1-5, the V gene TRBV19; D gene uncertain. V was clipped by 5 bases and J by 0 bases, with 8 bases between them. This CDR3 spans 14 amino acids. The V gene's germline CDR1 is LNHDA and CDR2 SQIVND (reference sequence). The CDR3 DNA sequence: TGTGCCAGTAGTTACAGAGATAGCAATCAGCCCCAGCATTTT. This sequence encodes CASSYRDSNQPQHF.

The chain carries TRBV6-2 or TRBV6-3 and TRBJ1-5, with a tentative D call TRBD1 (6 bases). The CDR3 has 17 amino acids. Germline-derived CDR1 and CDR2 are MNHEY and SVGEGT. V shed 0 bases and J shed 2 bases, with 14 bases lying between them. The chain's CDR3 is CASSYSVGGWGNQPQHF. The CDR3 DNA is TGTGCCAGCAGTTACTCGGTTGGGGGCTGGGGCAATCAGCCCCAGCATTTT.

The chain combines TRBV19 with TRBJ2-3; weak D call: TRBD1 (5 bases). Germline V gives CDR1 LNHDA, CDR2 SQIVND (reference sequence). The CDR3 is 15 residues long. V dropped 5 bases and J dropped 2 bases, with 14 bases sitting between them. CDR3 sequence reads: CASSDDRGNTDTQYF. CDR3 sequence (DNA): TGTGCCAGTAGTGACGACAGAGGAAACACAGATACGCAGTATTTT. The full variable domain, with the rest looked up from reference TRBV19 and TRBJ2-3, is DGGITQSPKYLFRKEGQNVTLSCEQNLNHDAMYWYRQDPGQGLRLIYYSQIVNDFQKGDIAEGYSVSREKKESFPLTVTSAQKNPTAFYLCASSDDRGNTDTQYFGPGTRLTVL.

The rearrangement uses TRBV6-5 and TRBJ2-7; TRBD1 might be the D (5 bases). V lost 7 bases and J lost 6, with 16 bases in between. The CDR3 spans 13 residues. The V gene's germline CDR1 is MNHEY and CDR2 SVGAGI. CDR3 DNA: TGTGCCAGCATCGGGCAGGGTAAAGGCGAGCAGTACTTC. As protein: CASIGQGKGEQYF.

This chain links TRBV5-6 with TRBJ1-2; D is uncertain. CDR3 length: 13 residues. The germline V gene has CDR1 SGHDT and CDR2 YYEEEE. V lost 4 bases and J lost 1, with 8 bases in between. CDR3 sequence reads: CASSTPGNYGYTF. The CDR3 DNA reads as TGTGCCAGCAGCACCCCAGGTAACTATGGCTACACCTTC.

The CDR3 region has the DNA TGCGCCAGCAGCTTGACAGGGCAGGGTCAGCCCCAGCATTTT. Amino acids: CASSLTGQGQPQHF. This chain connects TRBV5-1 to TRBJ1-5, with D maybe TRBD1 (6 bases). This CDR3 contains 14 residues. V lost 1 base and J lost 6, with 11 bases in between. The V gene's germline CDR1 is SGHRS and CDR2 YFSETQ.

This sequence joins TRBV5-1 and TRBJ2-7; 8 bases are a match to TRBD1. Germline V gene lookup returns CDR1 SGHRS and CDR2 YFSETQ. This CDR3 is 18 amino acids long. Losses at the gene ends were 1 base for V and 0 bases for J; bases not matched to a gene: 12. Here the CDR3 DNA reads TGCGCCAGCAGCTTGAGGCAGGGGGCTATCCTTAGCTCCTACGAGCAGTACTTC. Protein sequence: CASSLRQGAILSSYEQYF.

The chain employs TRBV6-5 and TRBJ2-7; D remains unclear. The CDR3 has 14 amino acids. Trimming left V 11 bases short and J 0 bases short, with 17 bases between. Germline V gene lookup returns CDR1 MNHEY and CDR2 SVGAGI. The CDR3 DNA sequence: TGTGCCGCTGCACCGGGTCCTTACTCCTACGAGCAGTACTTC. Translation gives CAAAPGPYSYEQYF.

This clone was detected a few times. This sequence joins TRBV11-3 and TRBJ2-5; 11 bases align to TRBD2. Germline V gene data show CDR1 as SGHNT and CDR2 as YENEEA. The V segment lost 5 bases and the J segment 4 bases; nucleotides outside the gene matches: 6. The CDR3 has 15 amino acids. The CDR3 is CASSALAGEGETQYF. In DNA form, the CDR3 reads TGTGCCAGCAGCGCACTAGCGGGAGAGGGAGAGACCCAGTACTTC. The complete variable domain, with remaining parts taken from reference TRBV11-3 and TRBJ2-5, reads EAGVVQSPRYKIIEKKQPVAFWCNPISGHNTLYWYLQNLGQGPELLIRYENEEAVDDSQLPKDRFSAERLKGVDSTLKIQPAELGDSAVYLCASSALAGEGETQYFGPGTRLLVL.

J is TRBJ2-1 and V is TRBV5-1; D may be TRBD2 (7 bases). Trimming took off 1 base at V and 7 bases at J, with 12 bases between the two ends. The CDR3 loop spans 14 amino acids. The germline gives CDR1 SGHRS, CDR2 YFSETQ. Here the CDR3 reads CASSLNGGQNEQFF. CDR3 nucleotide sequence: TGCGCCAGCAGCTTGAACGGGGGGCAGAATGAGCAGTTCTTC.

The chain combines TRBV28 with TRBJ2-2; the D is unclear. V dropped 8 bases and J dropped 9 bases, with 22 bases sitting between them. The CDR3 is 15 residues long. In germline, CDR1 is MDHEN, CDR2 SYDVKM. For the CDR3, the DNA is TGTGCCAGCCTACCCACGGGTCTGGATAGCCGGGAGCTGTTTTTT. This codes for CASLPTGLDSRELFF. The whole variable domain, filled in from reference TRBV28 and TRBJ2-2, reads DVKVTQSSRYLVKRTGEKVFLECVQDMDHENMFWYRQDPGLGLRLIYFSYDVKMKEKGDIPEGYSVSREKKERFSLILESASTNQTSMYLCASLPTGLDSRELFFGEGSRLTVL.